The rows below give T cell receptor beta chains drawn from one sample of a study of blood T cell repertoires in COVID-19. Clones were sequenced by immunoSEQ multiplex PCR, and TCRdb holds only the in-frame ones, with some missing. The sample holds approximately 85,000 clones, over 80% seen once. Sequenced input: peripheral blood. These receptors were taken from a woman in her 70s with active or convalescent COVID-19. Each CDR3 is given with its conserved first and last residue. The order of the fields is clone size, J gene, CDR3 length, D gene, V gene, CDR3 DNA, CDR3 protein. The D gene is left open where the match is weak. The size entry is marked missing in some rows and otherwise reads once, few, many or a size class.

clone size: .; J gene: TRBJ2-1; CDR3 length: 17; D gene: TRBD2; V gene: TRBV4-1; CDR3 DNA: TGCGCCAGCAGCCAAATCAGCGGGGGACTGAAATACAATGAGCAGTTCTTC; CDR3 protein: CASSQISGGLKYNEQFF
clone size: .; J gene: TRBJ1-2; CDR3 length: 14; D gene: TRBD1; V gene: TRBV6-5; CDR3 DNA: TGTGCCAGCAGCTCGAAGACAGGGTCGAGTGGCTACACCTTC; CDR3 protein: CASSSKTGSSGYTF
clone size: .; J gene: TRBJ1-4; CDR3 length: 13; D gene: .; V gene: TRBV10-3; CDR3 DNA: TGTGCCATCAGTCTGACAGTTAATGAAAAACTGTTTTTT; CDR3 protein: CAISLTVNEKLFF
clone size: .; J gene: TRBJ2-7; CDR3 length: 18; D gene: .; V gene: TRBV6-2/TRBV6-3; CDR3 DNA: TGTGCCAGCAGTCCAGGGACTTTACAAAGAATCAACTCCTACGAGCAGTACTTC; CDR3 protein: CASSPGTLQRINSYEQYF
clone size: .; J gene: TRBJ2-3; CDR3 length: 15; D gene: .; V gene: TRBV18; CDR3 DNA: TGTGCCAGCTCACCACCGAATAGAGGGTCAGATACGCAGTATTTT; CDR3 protein: CASSPPNRGSDTQYF
clone size: .; J gene: TRBJ1-2; CDR3 length: 16; D gene: TRBD1; V gene: TRBV5-1; CDR3 DNA: TGCGCCAGCAGGCAGACAGGGGGCGCAGCTTCCTATGGCTACACCTTC; CDR3 protein: CASRQTGGAASYGYTF
clone size: .; J gene: TRBJ2-5; CDR3 length: 14; D gene: .; V gene: TRBV23-1; CDR3 DNA: TGCGCCAGCAGTAAGGGGCCGTACCAAGAGACCCAGTACTTC; CDR3 protein: CASSKGPYQETQYF
clone size: few; J gene: TRBJ1-6; CDR3 length: 16; D gene: .; V gene: TRBV4-1; CDR3 DNA: TGCGCCAGCAGCCAAGACGGGGGTGGAGGAGATTCACCCCTCCACTTT; CDR3 protein: CASSQDGGGGDSPLHF
clone size: .; J gene: TRBJ2-5; CDR3 length: 13; D gene: .; V gene: TRBV7-2; CDR3 DNA: TGTGCCAGCAGCTTAAACCGGGGAGAGACCCAGTACTTC; CDR3 protein: CASSLNRGETQYF
clone size: .; J gene: TRBJ2-2; CDR3 length: 13; D gene: .; V gene: TRBV7-2; CDR3 DNA: TGTGCCAGCATAGGACAGCACGCCGGGGAGCTGTTTTTT; CDR3 protein: CASIGQHAGELFF
clone size: .; J gene: TRBJ1-5; CDR3 length: 15; D gene: TRBD1; V gene: TRBV28; CDR3 DNA: TGTGCCAGCAGTTTAATAGGGGGCAATTCTCAGCCCCAGCATTTT; CDR3 protein: CASSLIGGNSQPQHF
clone size: .; J gene: TRBJ1-2; CDR3 length: 15; D gene: TRBD1; V gene: TRBV27; CDR3 DNA: TGTGCCAGCAGTTTAATCGGACAGGGGTCCTATGGCTACACCTTC; CDR3 protein: CASSLIGQGSYGYTF
clone size: once; J gene: TRBJ1-1; CDR3 length: 13; D gene: .; V gene: TRBV28; CDR3 DNA: TGTGCCAGCAGAAGGGAGGAGAACACTGAAGCTTTCTTT; CDR3 protein: CASRREENTEAFF
clone size: few; J gene: TRBJ1-2; CDR3 length: 12; D gene: .; V gene: TRBV28; CDR3 DNA: TGTGCCAGCAGTAATTCCGACTATGGCTACACCTTC; CDR3 protein: CASSNSDYGYTF
clone size: .; J gene: TRBJ2-5; CDR3 length: 14; D gene: .; V gene: TRBV3-1/TRBV3-2; CDR3 DNA: TGTGCCAGCAGCCTGGAGGGGTTAGGGGAGACCCAGTACTTC; CDR3 protein: CASSLEGLGETQYF
clone size: .; J gene: TRBJ1-1; CDR3 length: 14; D gene: TRBD1; V gene: TRBV4-3; CDR3 DNA: TGCGCCGCGACAGGGGGCAATGTGTCGACTGAAGCTTTCTTT; CDR3 protein: CAATGGNVSTEAFF
clone size: .; J gene: TRBJ2-7; CDR3 length: 13; D gene: .; V gene: TRBV18; CDR3 DNA: TGTGCCAGCTCACCACCCAGCTCCTACGAGCAGTACTTC; CDR3 protein: CASSPPSSYEQYF
clone size: .; J gene: TRBJ1-2; CDR3 length: 15; D gene: TRBD1; V gene: TRBV10-2; CDR3 DNA: TGCGCCAGCAGTGAGCGTGGCGGGACAGTCTATGGCTACACCTTC; CDR3 protein: CASSERGGTVYGYTF
clone size: .; J gene: TRBJ2-1; CDR3 length: 13; D gene: TRBD1; V gene: TRBV28; CDR3 DNA: TGTGCCAGCAGGGAGACAGGGTCGAATGAGCAGTTCTTC; CDR3 protein: CASRETGSNEQFF
clone size: .; J gene: TRBJ1-1; CDR3 length: 13; D gene: .; V gene: TRBV3-1/TRBV3-2; CDR3 DNA: TGTGCCAGCAGCCTACAGGGAGACACTGAAGCTTTCTTT; CDR3 protein: CASSLQGDTEAFF
clone size: .; J gene: TRBJ2-1; CDR3 length: 15; D gene: TRBD2; V gene: TRBV11-2; CDR3 DNA: TGTGCCAGCAGCTTGGGTCGGGGGGGATACAATGAGCAGTTCTTC; CDR3 protein: CASSLGRGGYNEQFF
clone size: .; J gene: TRBJ2-2; CDR3 length: 14; D gene: .; V gene: TRBV5-1; CDR3 DNA: TGCGCCAGCAGCCAACAGGGAAGCACCGGGGAGCTGTTTTTT; CDR3 protein: CASSQQGSTGELFF
clone size: .; J gene: TRBJ2-3; CDR3 length: 16; D gene: TRBD1; V gene: TRBV27; CDR3 DNA: TGTGCCAGCAGCCGAGGGGGACAGGGGTTCACAGATACGCAGTATTTT; CDR3 protein: CASSRGGQGFTDTQYF
clone size: .; J gene: TRBJ1-1; CDR3 length: 13; D gene: .; V gene: TRBV3-1/TRBV3-2; CDR3 DNA: TGTGCCAGCAGCCCCCCATTCGGCACTGAAGCTTTCTTT; CDR3 protein: CASSPPFGTEAFF
clone size: .; J gene: TRBJ1-5; CDR3 length: 15; D gene: .; V gene: TRBV7-2; CDR3 DNA: TGTGCCAGCAGCTTAGGTGGGCCTGACAATCAGCCCCAGCATTTT; CDR3 protein: CASSLGGPDNQPQHF
clone size: .; J gene: TRBJ2-1; CDR3 length: 12; D gene: .; V gene: TRBV15; CDR3 DNA: .; CDR3 protein: CATSTSGNEQFF
clone size: .; J gene: TRBJ2-1; CDR3 length: 16; D gene: TRBD2; V gene: TRBV5-1; CDR3 DNA: TGCGCCAGCAGCTTGGCCAGCGGGGGGGCCCACAATGAGCAGTTCTTC; CDR3 protein: CASSLASGGAHNEQFF
clone size: .; J gene: TRBJ1-5; CDR3 length: 16; D gene: TRBD1; V gene: TRBV7-9; CDR3 DNA: TGTGCCAGCAGCCCCCCCCCGACAGGGGCCAATCAGCCCCAGCATTTT; CDR3 protein: CASSPPPTGANQPQHF
clone size: .; J gene: TRBJ1-6; CDR3 length: 14; D gene: .; V gene: TRBV20-1; CDR3 DNA: TGCAGTGCTGGTGACTACTCCTATAATTCACCCCTCCACTTT; CDR3 protein: CSAGDYSYNSPLHF
clone size: .; J gene: TRBJ1-6; CDR3 length: 15; D gene: TRBD1; V gene: TRBV27; CDR3 DNA: TGTGCCAGCAGTTTATCGGGGACAGCTAATTCACCCCTCCACTTT; CDR3 protein: CASSLSGTANSPLHF
clone size: .; J gene: TRBJ2-1; CDR3 length: 17; D gene: TRBD2; V gene: TRBV20-1; CDR3 DNA: TGCAGTGCTAGTACATCCCGTGGAGCGGGGGCAAACAATGAGCAGTTCTTC; CDR3 protein: CSASTSRGAGANNEQFF
clone size: few; J gene: TRBJ2-1; CDR3 length: 14; D gene: TRBD1; V gene: TRBV10-2; CDR3 DNA: TGCGCCAGCACACGGGACAGCTCTACTAGGGGGCAGTTCTTC; CDR3 protein: CASTRDSSTRGQFF
clone size: .; J gene: TRBJ1-1; CDR3 length: 12; D gene: TRBD1; V gene: TRBV6-5; CDR3 DNA: TGTGCCAGCAGACCTGGGACAGCTGAAGCTTTCTTT; CDR3 protein: CASRPGTAEAFF
clone size: .; J gene: TRBJ1-1; CDR3 length: 13; D gene: .; V gene: TRBV28; CDR3 DNA: TGTGCCATCGGGCGGGGGATGAACACTGAAGCTTTCTTT; CDR3 protein: CAIGRGMNTEAFF
clone size: .; J gene: TRBJ2-7; CDR3 length: 16; D gene: .; V gene: TRBV29-1; CDR3 DNA: TGCAGCGTGGCTGGAATTTCGGGGGGCATAAGGAACGAGCAGTACTTC; CDR3 protein: CSVAGISGGIRNEQYF
clone size: .; J gene: TRBJ2-3; CDR3 length: 15; D gene: .; V gene: TRBV5-5; CDR3 DNA: TGTGCCAGCAGCTGGGGTTCAGGGGCCGCCGGGACGCAGTATTTT; CDR3 protein: CASSWGSGAAGTQYF
clone size: .; J gene: TRBJ2-1; CDR3 length: 15; D gene: TRBD2; V gene: TRBV3-1/TRBV3-2; CDR3 DNA: TGTGCCAGCAGTCCGACTAGCGGGGCGTACAATGAGCAGTTCTTC; CDR3 protein: CASSPTSGAYNEQFF
clone size: few; J gene: TRBJ1-5; CDR3 length: 18; D gene: .; V gene: TRBV5-1; CDR3 DNA: TGCGCCAGCAGCCCAACCCCCCGGGGGGGTGGTAGCAATCAGCCCCAGCATTTT; CDR3 protein: CASSPTPRGGGSNQPQHF
clone size: .; J gene: TRBJ2-5; CDR3 length: 15; D gene: TRBD1; V gene: TRBV24-1; CDR3 DNA: TGTGCCACCAGTGATTTGTCGACAGGGAAAGAGACCCAGTACTTC; CDR3 protein: CATSDLSTGKETQYF
clone size: .; J gene: TRBJ1-6; CDR3 length: 16; D gene: TRBD1; V gene: TRBV27; CDR3 DNA: TGTGCCAGCAGTCTCACGCCCGGGACAGAGCTTTCACCCCTCCACTTT; CDR3 protein: CASSLTPGTELSPLHF
clone size: .; J gene: TRBJ1-2; CDR3 length: 15; D gene: .; V gene: TRBV18; CDR3 DNA: TGTGCCAGCTCACCACTTTCAGGGGTGTTGGATGGCTACACCTTC; CDR3 protein: CASSPLSGVLDGYTF
clone size: .; J gene: TRBJ1-2; CDR3 length: 12; D gene: TRBD1; V gene: TRBV19; CDR3 DNA: TGTGCCAGTGGTGGGACAGACTATGGCTACACCTTC; CDR3 protein: CASGGTDYGYTF
clone size: .; J gene: TRBJ1-5; CDR3 length: 11; D gene: .; V gene: TRBV19; CDR3 DNA: TGTGCCAGTTCGCAGGGGCAGCCCCAGCATTTT; CDR3 protein: CASSQGQPQHF
clone size: .; J gene: TRBJ1-5; CDR3 length: 15; D gene: .; V gene: TRBV28; CDR3 DNA: TGTGCCACCCACGGACCGGGACAAGATAATCAGCCCCAGCATTTT; CDR3 protein: CATHGPGQDNQPQHF
clone size: .; J gene: TRBJ2-5; CDR3 length: 17; D gene: TRBD2; V gene: TRBV19; CDR3 DNA: TGTGCCACCCCGACTAGCGGGGGGGAAATACCCCAAGAGACCCAGTACTTC; CDR3 protein: CATPTSGGEIPQETQYF
clone size: .; J gene: TRBJ2-3; CDR3 length: 16; D gene: TRBD1; V gene: TRBV28; CDR3 DNA: TGTGCCAGCAGTTCCCCGGGACAGACATTAACAGATACGCAGTATTTT; CDR3 protein: CASSSPGQTLTDTQYF
clone size: .; J gene: TRBJ1-1; CDR3 length: 11; D gene: .; V gene: TRBV3-1/TRBV3-2; CDR3 DNA: TGTGCCAGCGGTCCGAGGTCTGAAGCTTTCTTT; CDR3 protein: CASGPRSEAFF
clone size: once; J gene: TRBJ2-5; CDR3 length: 15; D gene: TRBD1; V gene: TRBV5-1; CDR3 DNA: TGCGCCAGCAGCCCTACGGGACAGGGCAGTATATCCCAGTACTTC; CDR3 protein: CASSPTGQGSISQYF
clone size: .; J gene: TRBJ2-7; CDR3 length: 17; D gene: TRBD2; V gene: TRBV4-2; CDR3 DNA: TGTGCCAGCAGCCAAGCCGTTAGCGGGGGGTTGTACTACGAGCAGTACTTC; CDR3 protein: CASSQAVSGGLYYEQYF
clone size: .; J gene: TRBJ2-2; CDR3 length: 15; D gene: .; V gene: TRBV12-5; CDR3 DNA: TGTGCTAGTGGTTTAGATTCAGGGGTCACCGGGGAGCTGTTTTTT; CDR3 protein: CASGLDSGVTGELFF
clone size: .; J gene: TRBJ2-3; CDR3 length: 13; D gene: .; V gene: TRBV6-5; CDR3 DNA: TGTGCCAGCAGCCCCTACGCGCAGGGTACGCAGTATTTT; CDR3 protein: CASSPYAQGTQYF